The following is a T cell receptor beta chain sequence with its context. This sample is drawn from a study of T cells expressing NK-cell markers. Study-level information: HCMV seropositivity marked seven of the eight sequenced donors; one was seronegative.

Per germline, CDR1 LNHDA and CDR2 SQIVND (reference sequence). The CDR3 has 15 residues. TCRdb re-called the 5' RACE reads and gives one entry per CDR3 protein, without DNA. Its listing shows 300,000 to 450,000 distinct CDR3 sequences. The clonotype comes from a man aged 18-70 years in good health. The rearrangement uses TRBV19 and TRBJ2-2; TCRdb reports TRBD1, a call that lacks DNA to check it against. The specimen was blood T cells: a sorted CD56 or NKG2C T cell subset, CD4+ or CD8+ T cells, or bulk PBMC T cells (not recorded which). This chain's CDR3 is CASRNGAGTTGELFF.